A selection of T cell receptor beta chains follows, all from one sample in a study of blood T cell repertoires in COVID-19. Assay used: immunoSEQ multiplex PCR; TCRdb lists only in-frame clones, some missing. The profile shows some 200,000 clones, around 86% of them singletons. Sequencing input: peripheral blood. These receptors originate from a man in his forties with active or convalescent COVID-19. Both conserved end residues are part of each CDR3. The D gene is left open where the match is weak. Clone size, where shown, is once, few, many, or a class for clones that have expanded.

size	V	J	D	DNA	CDR3
-	TRBV28	TRBJ1-4	-	TGTGCCAGCAGGAGGGGGGGCGAGGAAAAACTGTTTTTT	CASRRGGEEKLFF
-	TRBV28	TRBJ1-2	TRBD1	TGTGCCGTAGAGGGGGCAGGGGGCTACACCTTC	CAVEGAGGYTF
-	TRBV5-1	TRBJ1-2	-	TGCGCCAGCAGCTTGGCCATCGGAGGAGGGAATGGCTACACCTTC	CASSLAIGGGNGYTF
-	TRBV2	TRBJ1-2	TRBD1	TGTGCCAGTTTACAGGGGGGGTTCGATGGCTACACCTTC	CASLQGGFDGYTF
-	TRBV5-4	TRBJ1-1	-	TGTGCCAGCAGCTTGTACCCGGACACTGAAGCTTTCTTT	CASSLYPDTEAFF
-	TRBV28	TRBJ2-4	-	TGTGCCAGCGCCTTGCAGGGTACGGACATTCAGTACTTC	CASALQGTDIQYF
-	TRBV9	TRBJ2-1	TRBD2	TGTGCCAGCAGCGTACTAGCGGGGGATTACAATGAGCAGTTCTTC	CASSVLAGDYNEQFF
-	TRBV30	TRBJ1-2	TRBD1	TGTGCCTGGGGTGGTGACCTATCGACAGGGCGAGGCTACACCTTC	CAWGGDLSTGRGYTF
once	TRBV5-1	TRBJ2-3	TRBD1	TGCGCCAGCAGCACCTACAGGGGGCCTGGACTCACAGATACGCAGTATTTT	CASSTYRGPGLTDTQYF
-	TRBV7-9	TRBJ2-1	TRBD2	TGTGCCAGCAGCCTAGGGGGTGCTAGCGGGGTAGAAGATGCCAATGAGCAGTTCTTC	CASSLGGASGVEDANEQFF
-	TRBV5-1	TRBJ2-7	TRBD1	TGCGCCAGCAGCTTGGAGGGACAGGGTGTCTCCGAGCAGTACTTC	CASSLEGQGVSEQYF
-	TRBV3-1/TRBV3-2	TRBJ1-6	TRBD1	TGTGCCAGCAGCCAGGGACAGGGGAACTCACCCCTCCACTTT	CASSQGQGNSPLHF
-	TRBV4-1	TRBJ1-5	-	TGCGCCAGCAGCCAAGGTTCAGTAAGAAGCAATCAGCCCCAGCATTTT	CASSQGSVRSNQPQHF
-	TRBV9	TRBJ2-7	-	TGTGCCAGCAGCGAAGGGACATCCGAGTACGAGCAGTACTTC	CASSEGTSEYEQYF
once	TRBV3-1/TRBV3-2	TRBJ2-3	-	TGTGCCAGCAGCCAAGATCCCAATCGGGAAGATACGCAGTATTTT	CASSQDPNREDTQYF
-	TRBV5-1	TRBJ2-5	-	TGCGCCAGCAGCTGGAACCGTGACAAAGAGACCCAGTACTTC	CASSWNRDKETQYF
-	TRBV6-1	TRBJ1-5	-	TGTGCCAGCATCACGGGCGGGGCAGGCCAGCCCCAGCATTTT	CASITGGAGQPQHF
once	TRBV5-4	TRBJ1-1	TRBD1	TGTGCCAGCAGCTCCGGACAGGAGAACACTGAAGCTTTCTTT	CASSSGQENTEAFF
-	TRBV6-1	TRBJ2-1	-	TGTGCCAGCAGTCTAGGAACGGCCTACAATGAGCAGTTCTTC	CASSLGTAYNEQFF
-	TRBV19	TRBJ1-3	TRBD1	TGTGCCAGTTCTACAGGGGTCGGAAACACCATATATTTT	CASSTGVGNTIYF
once	TRBV27	TRBJ2-3	-	TGTGCCAGCAGTCCCCGGACAGTTCCAGATACGCAGTATTTT	CASSPRTVPDTQYF
once	TRBV25-1	TRBJ2-7	-	TGTGCCAGCAGTGAATGGCAGGGCTCGGGCTACGAGCAGTACTTC	CASSEWQGSGYEQYF